This is a list of T cell receptor beta chains from one sample in a study of shared clonotypes between healthy human individuals. Sequencing used immunoSEQ multiplex PCR; TCRdb keeps in-frame clones, though not all of them. The sample shows about 2.5 million clones, 85% to 95% of them seen only once. Material for sequencing was naive CD4+ T cells from PBMCs. The source is a man aged 18 to 30 in good health. Some clones in this sample may be carry-over from other donors' samples. The CDR3 runs from the conserved cysteine through the conserved F or W. Fields, in order: V gene, CDR3 length, CDR3 protein.

TRBV7-8 14 CASSRDTSSYGYTF
TRBV11-2 13 CASSTGTTYEQYF
TRBV29-1 15 CSAAWGQTSTDTQYF
TRBV27 15 CASSIRLAGGPEQYF
TRBV5-1 12 CASSIRQTEQYF
TRBV11-2 14 CASRKPATNEKLFF
TRBV28 13 CASTSGTEGEAFF
TRBV6-1 19 CASSELWPRETWSGQPQHF
TRBV5-1 14 CASSLRRYTDTQYF
TRBV2 15 CASTEGTSGGREQYF
TRBV19 15 CASSSRGLAGVSRFF
TRBV28 22 CASTSGGYMLGTDHFFSYEQYF
TRBV27 16 CASSHPTGGRGDTQYF
TRBV29-1 10 CSVGPNGYTF
TRBV6-5 15 CASSYWGGNTGELFF
TRBV30 14 CAWGGQLTGTEAFF
TRBV15 16 CATSRDPRAGRTEAFF
TRBV28 15 CASSTGQGAWQPQHF
TRBV27 16 CASSLLSQGLGQPQHF
TRBV28 16 CASSWTGRGVVYGYTF
TRBV9 16 CASSVSGGRGYNEQFF
TRBV28 12 CASNRGTDTQYF
TRBV9 14 CASSVKWNGGGYTF
TRBV9 16 CASSVGNSGGGETQYF